These T cell receptor beta chains were read from a single sample in a study of control samples from healthy donors and cancer patients. The table came from immunoSEQ multiplex PCR; TCRdb's copy has only in-frame clones and leaves some out. The table includes about 160,000 clones, roughly 89% detected once. Specimen: blood. The receptors were sampled from a man under 40 in good health. The CDR3 runs from the conserved cysteine through the conserved F or W. A D gene is named only where the DNA matches it firmly. Clone size is shown for a subset of rows, as once, few, many or a class of expanded clone.

.	TRBV18	TRBJ1-1	.	TGTGCCAGCTCACCACAAACGAGCACTGAAGCTTTCTTT	CASSPQTSTEAFF
.	TRBV19	TRBJ1-2	.	TGTGCCAGTACCCCTGAGGAGGGGTCCCGGTCGTACACCTTC	CASTPEEGSRSYTF
.	TRBV6-5	TRBJ2-3	TRBD2	TGTGCCAGCAGTTCTTTGGCGGGGGGCGGGGATACGCAGTATTTT	CASSSLAGGGDTQYF
.	TRBV9	TRBJ2-5	TRBD2	TGTGCCAGCAGCGTTCGGGGGGTTCAAGAGACCCAGTACTTC	CASSVRGVQETQYF
.	TRBV29-1	TRBJ2-5	TRBD2	TGCAGCGTTGGGTTAGCGGGAGGGCGCGAGACCCAGTACTTC	CSVGLAGGRETQYF
.	TRBV2	TRBJ1-1	.	TGTGCCAGCAGTGACGCACCTTTAAATTCTGAAGCTTTCTTT	CASSDAPLNSEAFF
.	TRBV4-1	TRBJ1-1	TRBD1	TGCGCCAGCAGCCAAGTAATAGACAGGGAAGGTGGGAGCACTGAAGCTTTCTTT	CASSQVIDREGGSTEAFF
.	TRBV18	TRBJ2-4	.	TGTGCCAGCTCACCACCGGCAGGGAACATTCAGTACTTC	CASSPPAGNIQYF
.	TRBV6-5	TRBJ1-6	.	TGTGCCAGCAGTTACCAGAATTCACCCCTCCACTTT	CASSYQNSPLHF
.	TRBV6-1	TRBJ2-7	TRBD2	TGTGCCAGCGGGCCGGGAGGGTCCTACGAGCAGTACTTC	CASGPGGSYEQYF
.	TRBV7-8	TRBJ1-2	.	TGTGCCAGCAGCCCTAGGGCGGGAGAAAACTATGGCTACACCTTC	CASSPRAGENYGYTF
.	TRBV28	TRBJ2-3	.	TGTGCCAGCAGTTTAAGAGGGGTGGGAGATACGCAGTATTTT	CASSLRGVGDTQYF
.	TRBV6-1	TRBJ1-4	.	TGTGCCAGCAGTGAACAGGGAGAAAAACTGTTTTTT	CASSEQGEKLFF
.	TRBV3-1/TRBV3-2	TRBJ2-1	TRBD2	TGTGCCAGCAGCCACCGGGGGGGTGAGCAGTTCTTC	CASSHRGGEQFF
medium-sized	TRBV6-6	TRBJ2-5	.	TGTGCCAGCAGTTTTAGGACTGGGGAGACCCAGTACTTC	CASSFRTGETQYF
.	TRBV28	TRBJ2-2	.	TGTGCCAGCAGTTTGAGTCAGGGCACCGGGGAGCTGTTTTTT	CASSLSQGTGELFF
.	TRBV19	TRBJ2-5	.	TGTGCCAGTAGTATGGAGGGAAGAGAGACCCAGTACTTC	CASSMEGRETQYF
.	TRBV30	TRBJ2-4	.	TGTGCCTGGAGTCGTAACGGCAAAAACATTCAGTACTTC	CAWSRNGKNIQYF
.	TRBV5-4	TRBJ2-1	.	TGTGCCAGCAGCCCCAGGGGGGAAGGCTACAATGAGCAGTTCTTC	CASSPRGEGYNEQFF
.	TRBV7-9	TRBJ1-1	.	TGTGCCAGCAGCACGGACAGATTGAACACTGAAGCTTTCTTT	CASSTDRLNTEAFF
.	TRBV7-9	TRBJ1-2	.	TGTGCCAGCAGCTCGAGGGCTGGCTACACCTTC	CASSSRAGYTF
few	TRBV5-6	TRBJ1-4	.	TGTGCCAGCAGCCGCCTTTCGGAAAAACTGTTTTTT	CASSRLSEKLFF
.	TRBV5-4	TRBJ1-1	.	TGTGCCAGCAGCTTGGGAGGGGCTAGAATGAACACTGAAGCTTTCTTT	CASSLGGARMNTEAFF
medium-sized	TRBV9	TRBJ1-4	TRBD1	TGTGCCAGCAGCCCTCAGGACAGGGGAGGAAGAAAACTGTTTTTT	CASSPQDRGGRKLFF
.	TRBV10-2	TRBJ1-5	.	TGCGCCAGCAGACGATCAGGCGATGGGGATCAGCCCCAGCATTTT	CASRRSGDGDQPQHF
.	TRBV5-4	TRBJ2-5	.	TGTGCCAGCAGACCGAGGGGGTTTCAAGAGACCCAGTACTTC	CASRPRGFQETQYF
.	TRBV29-1	TRBJ1-5	.	TGCAGCGTCTGCAATAGCAATCAGCCCCAGCATTTT	CSVCNSNQPQHF
.	TRBV6-5	TRBJ2-7	.	TGTGCCAGCAGAAACGACAAGGCGGCGGAGCAGTACTTC	CASRNDKAAEQYF
.	TRBV7-9	TRBJ2-3	.	TGTGCCACCACGTATCCGCCTGTGACAGTTCTTCGCACAGATACGCAGTATTTT	CATTYPPVTVLRTDTQYF
few	TRBV5-1	TRBJ1-1	TRBD1	TGCGCCAGCAGCAACCGGGACAGGGGGACTGAAGCTTTCTTT	CASSNRDRGTEAFF
.	TRBV19	TRBJ1-2	.	TGTGCCAGTAGGTCGACTGCATCTTATGGCTACACCTTC	CASRSTASYGYTF
.	TRBV5-1	TRBJ1-4	.	TGCGCCAGCAGTCGCGGGACACCGGGGGAAAAACTGTTTTTT	CASSRGTPGEKLFF
.	TRBV25-1	TRBJ2-6	.	TGTGCCAGCAGAACTGGGGCCAACGTCCTGACTTTC	CASRTGANVLTF
.	TRBV27	TRBJ1-6	.	TGTGCCAGCAGTTATACCCACGCGGGCTCCTATAATTCACCCCTCCACTTT	CASSYTHAGSYNSPLHF
.	TRBV19	TRBJ1-1	.	TGTGCCAGTAGCCCGACAGGAAGCATGAACACTGAAGCTTTCTTT	CASSPTGSMNTEAFF
.	TRBV19	TRBJ2-7	.	TGTGCCAGTAGTGTCACGCGGGGGCGAAGCTCCTACGAGCAGTACTTC	CASSVTRGRSSYEQYF
few	TRBV5-6	TRBJ1-2	TRBD1	TGTGCCAGCAGCCTGGACAGGGGGGAAAACTATGGCTACACCTTC	CASSLDRGENYGYTF
.	TRBV4-1	TRBJ2-7	.	TGCGCCAGCAGCCAAGAGGACAGTGACACCTACGAGCAGTACTTC	CASSQEDSDTYEQYF
.	TRBV9	TRBJ1-4	.	TGTGCCAGCAGCGCAGCTGGCGGGATGGGGGAAAAACTGTTTTTT	CASSAAGGMGEKLFF
.	TRBV7-3	TRBJ2-1	.	TGTGCCAGCAGCGTGGGGACCCCCCGTGAGCAGTTCTTC	CASSVGTPREQFF
.	TRBV7-2	TRBJ1-4	.	TGTGCCAGCAGCTTAGTCCAGGGAAGTGAAAAACTGTTTTTT	CASSLVQGSEKLFF
.	TRBV28	TRBJ2-3	.	TGTGCCAGCAGTTTAGGGCTAGCGCCTGATACGCAGTATTTT	CASSLGLAPDTQYF
.	TRBV6-5	TRBJ2-1	TRBD2	TGTGCCAGCAGTTCTCTTAGCGGGAGGGGGAATGAGCAGTTCTTC	CASSSLSGRGNEQFF
.	TRBV4-2	TRBJ1-2	.	TGTGCCAGCAGCCAAGATGGGATTGGAGGAAGACCCAACTATGGCTACACCTTC	CASSQDGIGGRPNYGYTF
.	TRBV3-1/TRBV3-2	TRBJ2-6	.	TGTGCCAGCTCCCCCGGAGGGGCCAACGTCCTGACTTTC	CASSPGGANVLTF
.	TRBV19	TRBJ2-2	TRBD1	TGTGCCAGTTCGGGGACAGGAGGTGGCGGGGAGCTGTTTTTT	CASSGTGGGGELFF
.	TRBV18	TRBJ1-3	.	TGTGCCAGCTCACCATCGAAGGGTGGTGGAAACACCATATATTTT	CASSPSKGGGNTIYF
once	TRBV19	TRBJ2-7	.	TGTGCCAGTAGTATGGGGCGACCACTGTACGAGCAGTACTTC	CASSMGRPLYEQYF